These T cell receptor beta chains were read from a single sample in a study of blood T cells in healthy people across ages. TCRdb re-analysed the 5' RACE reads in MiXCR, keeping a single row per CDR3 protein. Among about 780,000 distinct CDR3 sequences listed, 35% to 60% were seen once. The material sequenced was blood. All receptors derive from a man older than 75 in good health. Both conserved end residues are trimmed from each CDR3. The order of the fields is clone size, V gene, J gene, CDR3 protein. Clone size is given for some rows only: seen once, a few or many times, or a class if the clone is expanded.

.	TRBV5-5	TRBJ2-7	ASSLQGAVTYEQY
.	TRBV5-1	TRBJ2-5	ASTSRLAGTSGETQY
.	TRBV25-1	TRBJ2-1	ASSVTGRAYNEQF
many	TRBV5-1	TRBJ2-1	ASSFPISGSSYNEQF
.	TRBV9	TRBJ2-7	AGSANLGGPSEQY
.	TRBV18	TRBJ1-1	ASSPQALEGLNTEAF
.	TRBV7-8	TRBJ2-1	ASSLTGTHSYNEQF
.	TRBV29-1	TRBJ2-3	SPGGKAKFTDTQY
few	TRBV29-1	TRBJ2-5	SVEVSRGAQY
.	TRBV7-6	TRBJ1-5	ASSSDRSEPQH
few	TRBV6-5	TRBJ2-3	ASSSPRGGDTQY
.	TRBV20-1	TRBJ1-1	SARFDIYTEAF
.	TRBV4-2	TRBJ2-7	AISRGLAGALSYEQY
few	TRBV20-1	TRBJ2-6	SARDTRFSGYSGANVLT
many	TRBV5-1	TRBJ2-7	ASSLEGIGSYEQY
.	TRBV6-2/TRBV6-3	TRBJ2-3	ASSRRGALGDTQY
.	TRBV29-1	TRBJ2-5	SVEVSGAQETQY
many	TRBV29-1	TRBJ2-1	SARTGGGNEQF
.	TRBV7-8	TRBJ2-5	ASTAPGRTSETETQY
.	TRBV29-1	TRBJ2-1	SVQAGGGVNEQF
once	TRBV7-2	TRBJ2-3	ASSLGVSSDTQY
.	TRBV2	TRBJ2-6	ASRKMDTKGANVPT
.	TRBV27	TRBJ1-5	ASSLYSHQPQH
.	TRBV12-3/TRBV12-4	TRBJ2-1	ASSPPGLGGNEQF
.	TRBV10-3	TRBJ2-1	AISGTSGSTEQF
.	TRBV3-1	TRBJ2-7	ASSQSEGDYEQY
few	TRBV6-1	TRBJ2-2	ASSEAGGSVWTGELF
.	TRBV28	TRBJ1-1	ASTNGQGASEAF
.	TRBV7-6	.	ASSLEQAEQY
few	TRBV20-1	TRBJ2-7	SAPGQTYEQY
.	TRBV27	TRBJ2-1	ASGQGDSYNEQF
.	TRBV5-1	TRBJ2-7	ASSSGTSGSTEQY
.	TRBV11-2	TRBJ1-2	ASSPVRTGKYGYT
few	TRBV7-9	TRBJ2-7	ASSLAETSGVVPGWEQY
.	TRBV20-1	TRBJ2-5	SANPGQDQETQY
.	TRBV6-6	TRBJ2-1	ASSYPPGDEQL
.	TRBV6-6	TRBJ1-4	ASSYDGATNEKLF
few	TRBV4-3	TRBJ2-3	ASSHRPTDTQY
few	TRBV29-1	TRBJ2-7	SVATTVDYEQY
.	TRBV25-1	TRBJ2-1	ASSNQAAGTLHEQF